This T cell receptor (beta chain) was observed in a study of T-cell memory formation after mild COVID-19. Overall study: TCR clusters were mostly donor specific. General observations from the study: Clones shrinking between day 15 and 85 showed a balanced CD4/CD8 split, and those that grew later tilted toward CD4+. Pre-infection memory harbored some responding clones, suggesting cross-reactive memory joined.

Trimming took 0 bases from V and 4 from J, leaving 8 bases between them. Germline V gives CDR1 KGHDR, CDR2 SFDVKD. The CDR3 length is 14 residues. This clonotype has just a few counts. The target antigen is unknown. Sample barcodes and UMIs were carried by the TCR alpha and TCR beta cDNA libraries that 5'RACE generated with constant-segment primers. TCRdb passed the 5' RACE reads through MiXCR, listing each CDR3 protein once. Of about 470,000 distinct CDR3 sequences in the sample, around 25% are singletons; the top ten hold 9.5% to 15%. The sample comprised PBMCs or a T cell subset sorted from them (not recorded which). This receptor was taken from an adult woman who had mild COVID-19 (a few samples of this study predate the infection). Cell type and time point are not known. The chain carries TRBV24-1 and TRBJ1-2; D is ambiguous. The CDR3 sequence: CATSDLWQSYGYTF. CDR3 nucleotides: TGTGCCACCAGTGATTTGTGGCAGTCCTATGGCTACACCTTC.